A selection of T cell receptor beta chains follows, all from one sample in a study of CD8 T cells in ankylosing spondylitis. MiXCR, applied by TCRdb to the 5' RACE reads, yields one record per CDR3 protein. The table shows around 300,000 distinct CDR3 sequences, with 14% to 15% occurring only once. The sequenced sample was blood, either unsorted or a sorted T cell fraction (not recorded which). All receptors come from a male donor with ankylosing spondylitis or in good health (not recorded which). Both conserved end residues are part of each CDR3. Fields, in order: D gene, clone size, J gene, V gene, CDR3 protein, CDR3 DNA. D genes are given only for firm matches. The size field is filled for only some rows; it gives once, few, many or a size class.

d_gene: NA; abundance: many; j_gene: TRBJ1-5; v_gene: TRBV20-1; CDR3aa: CSARDGGAQPQHF; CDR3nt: TGCAGTGCTAGAGATGGGGGGGCTCAGCCCCAGCATTTT
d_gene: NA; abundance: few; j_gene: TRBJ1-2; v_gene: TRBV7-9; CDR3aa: CASSLVMEGYGYTF; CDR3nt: TGTGCCAGCAGCTTAGTAATGGAGGGCTATGGCTACACCTTC
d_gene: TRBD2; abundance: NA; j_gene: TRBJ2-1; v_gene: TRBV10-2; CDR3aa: CASSDGRLAGGNEQFF; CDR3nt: TGCGCCAGCAGTGACGGAAGACTAGCGGGAGGCAATGAGCAGTTCTTC
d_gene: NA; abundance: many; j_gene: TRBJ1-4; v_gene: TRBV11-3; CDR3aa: CASSLIVGDEKLFF; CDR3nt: TGTGCCAGCAGCTTGATCGTTGGGGATGAAAAACTGTTTTTT
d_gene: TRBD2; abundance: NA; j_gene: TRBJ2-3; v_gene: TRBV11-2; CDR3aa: CASSLISSGRADTQYF; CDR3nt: TGTGCCAGCAGCTTAATATCTAGCGGGAGGGCAGATACGCAGTATTTT
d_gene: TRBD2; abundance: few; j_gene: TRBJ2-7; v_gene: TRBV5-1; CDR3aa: CASSWGLAGVGSYEQYF; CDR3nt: TGCGCCAGCAGCTGGGGACTAGCGGGAGTGGGCTCCTACGAGCAGTACTTC
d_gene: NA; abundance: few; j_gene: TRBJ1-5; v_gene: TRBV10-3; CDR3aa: CAISAEDNQPQHF; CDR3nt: TGTGCCATCAGTGCCGAAGACAATCAGCCCCAGCATTTT
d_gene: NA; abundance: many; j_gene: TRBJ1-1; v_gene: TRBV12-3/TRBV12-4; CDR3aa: CASSLGEKGAFF; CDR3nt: TGTGCCAGCAGTTTAGGGGAGAAGGGGGCTTTCTTT
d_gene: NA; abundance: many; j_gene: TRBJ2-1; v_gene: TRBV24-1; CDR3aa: CATSDRQGQINEQFF; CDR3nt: TGTGCCACCAGTGACCGCCAGGGGCAGATCAATGAGCAGTTCTTC
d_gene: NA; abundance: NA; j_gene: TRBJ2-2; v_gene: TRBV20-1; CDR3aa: CCVQTPRDLNTGELFF; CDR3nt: TGCTGTGTCCAGACCCCCCGGGACTTAAACACCGGGGAGCTGTTTTTT
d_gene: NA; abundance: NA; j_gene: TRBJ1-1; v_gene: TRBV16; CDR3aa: CASSLSLDTEAFF; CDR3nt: TGTGCCAGCAGCCTCTCCCTGGACACTGAAGCTTTCTTT
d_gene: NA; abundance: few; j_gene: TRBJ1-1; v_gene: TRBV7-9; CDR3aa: CASSHLTGKGTEAFF; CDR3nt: TGTGCCAGCAGCCACCTGACCGGGAAAGGAACTGAAGCTTTCTTT
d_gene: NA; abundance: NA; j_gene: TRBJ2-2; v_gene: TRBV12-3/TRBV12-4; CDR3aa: CASKVGGVTGELFF; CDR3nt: TGTGCCAGCAAGGTGGGGGGAGTCACCGGGGAGCTGTTTTTT
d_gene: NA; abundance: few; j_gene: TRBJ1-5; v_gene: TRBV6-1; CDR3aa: CASSGTASRPQHF; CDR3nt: TGTGCCAGCAGTGGGACGGCCTCGAGGCCCCAGCATTTT
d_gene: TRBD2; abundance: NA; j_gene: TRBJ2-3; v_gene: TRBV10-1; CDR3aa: CASSESGGADTQYF; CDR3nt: TGCGCCAGCAGTGAGTCCGGGGGGGCAGATACGCAGTATTTT
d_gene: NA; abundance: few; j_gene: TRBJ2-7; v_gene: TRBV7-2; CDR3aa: CASSATVHEQYF; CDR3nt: TGTGCCAGCAGCGCAACGGTGCACGAGCAGTACTTC
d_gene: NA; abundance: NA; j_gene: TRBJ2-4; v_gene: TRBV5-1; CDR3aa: CASSRADDNIQYF; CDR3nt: TGCGCCAGCAGCCGCGCTGATGACAACATTCAGTACTTC
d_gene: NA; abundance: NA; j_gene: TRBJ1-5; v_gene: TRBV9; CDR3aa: CASSVGVGPNQPQHF; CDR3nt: TGTGCCAGCAGCGTAGGGGTGGGGCCAAATCAGCCCCAGCATTTT
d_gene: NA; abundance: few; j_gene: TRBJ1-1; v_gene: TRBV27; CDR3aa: CASSLYRATEAFF; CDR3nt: TGTGCCAGCAGTTTATACAGGGCCACTGAAGCTTTCTTT
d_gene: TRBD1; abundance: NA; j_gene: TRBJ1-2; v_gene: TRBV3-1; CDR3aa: CASSPAGQGYGYTF; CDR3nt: TGTGCCAGCAGCCCAGCCGGACAGGGGTATGGCTACACCTTC
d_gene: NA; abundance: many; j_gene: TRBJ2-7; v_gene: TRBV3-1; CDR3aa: CASTSGGVEQYF; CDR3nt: TGTGCCAGCACCTCCGGCGGGGTCGAGCAGTACTTC
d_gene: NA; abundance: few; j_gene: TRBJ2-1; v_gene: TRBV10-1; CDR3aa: CASSESSRSAARYNEQFF; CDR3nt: TGCGCCAGCAGTGAGTCTTCTAGGAGCGCCGCTCGATACAATGAGCAGTTCTTC
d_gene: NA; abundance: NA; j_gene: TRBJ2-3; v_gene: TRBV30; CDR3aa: CAWTRDHTDTQYF; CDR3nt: TGTGCCTGGACGCGGGATCACACAGATACGCAGTATTTT
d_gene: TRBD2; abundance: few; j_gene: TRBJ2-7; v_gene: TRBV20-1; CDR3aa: CSANLASGYEQYF; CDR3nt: TGCAGTGCTAACTTGGCTAGCGGGTACGAGCAGTACTTC
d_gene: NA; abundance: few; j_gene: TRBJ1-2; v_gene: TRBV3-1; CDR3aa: CASSQDMANYGYTF; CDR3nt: TGTGCCAGCAGCCAAGATATGGCTAACTATGGCTACACCTTC
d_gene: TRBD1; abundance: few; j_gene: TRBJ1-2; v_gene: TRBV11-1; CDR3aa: CASSLTSDRNYGYTF; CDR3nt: TGTGCCAGCAGCTTAACATCGGACAGGAACTATGGCTACACCTTC
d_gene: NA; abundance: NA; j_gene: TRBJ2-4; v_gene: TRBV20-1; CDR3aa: CSAEGKGRNIQYF; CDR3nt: TGCAGTGCCGAAGGGAAAGGGCGAAACATTCAGTACTTC
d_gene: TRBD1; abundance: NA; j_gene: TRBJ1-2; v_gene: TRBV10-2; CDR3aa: CASTPTGGDYGYTF; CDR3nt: TGCGCCAGCACCCCGACAGGGGGGGACTATGGCTACACCTTC
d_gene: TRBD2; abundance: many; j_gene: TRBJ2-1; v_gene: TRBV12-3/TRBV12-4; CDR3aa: CASSRTSGGPYNEQFF; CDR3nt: TGTGCCAGCAGTCGGACTAGCGGGGGACCCTACAATGAGCAGTTCTTC
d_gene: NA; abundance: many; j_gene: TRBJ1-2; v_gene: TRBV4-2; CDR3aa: CASSQGAGSNYGYTF; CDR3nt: TGTGCCAGCAGCCAAGGGGCGGGTAGTAACTATGGCTACACCTTC
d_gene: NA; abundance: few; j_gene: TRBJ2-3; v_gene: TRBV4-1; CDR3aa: CASSQNAGDTQYF; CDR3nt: TGCGCCAGCAGCCAAAACGCCGGGGATACGCAGTATTTT
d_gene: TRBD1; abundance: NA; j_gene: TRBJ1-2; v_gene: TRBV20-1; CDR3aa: CSARLPGGGGYTF; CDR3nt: TGCAGTGCTAGACTCCCAGGGGGTGGCGGCTACACCTTC
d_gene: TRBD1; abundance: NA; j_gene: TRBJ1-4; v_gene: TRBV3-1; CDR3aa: CASSQGGGRSF; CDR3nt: TGTGCCAGCAGCCAAGGAGGGGGCCGCTCCTTT
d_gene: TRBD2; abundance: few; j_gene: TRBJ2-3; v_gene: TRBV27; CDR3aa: CASSLLPGGSGSTDTQYF; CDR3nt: TGTGCCAGCAGTTTACTCCCGGGGGGTAGCGGAAGCACAGATACGCAGTATTTT
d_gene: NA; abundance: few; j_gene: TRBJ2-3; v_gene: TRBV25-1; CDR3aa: CASSEYPTDTQYF; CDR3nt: TGTGCCAGCAGTGAATATCCGACGGATACGCAGTATTTT
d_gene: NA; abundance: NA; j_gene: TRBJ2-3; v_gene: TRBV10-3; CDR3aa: CAIRKRSTDTQYF; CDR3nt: TGTGCCATCAGAAAGCGGAGTACAGATACGCAGTATTTT
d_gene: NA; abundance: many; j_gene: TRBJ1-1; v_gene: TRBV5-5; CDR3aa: CASDGFGGTEAFF; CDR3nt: TGTGCCAGCGACGGTTTTGGGGGAACTGAAGCTTTCTTT
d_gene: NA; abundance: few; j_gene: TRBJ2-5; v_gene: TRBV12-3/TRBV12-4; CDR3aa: CASSLGATHVYF; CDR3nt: TGTGCCAGCAGCCTAGGGGCGACCCACGTGTACTTC
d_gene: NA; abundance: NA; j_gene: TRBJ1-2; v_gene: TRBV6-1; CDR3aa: CASILVEGSGGYTF; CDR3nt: TGTGCCAGCATCCTTGTCGAGGGTTCGGGGGGCTACACCTTC
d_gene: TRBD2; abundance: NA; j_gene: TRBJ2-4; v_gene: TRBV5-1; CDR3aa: CASSPTGLENIQYF; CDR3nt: TGCGCCAGCAGCCCGACGGGACTAGAAAACATTCAGTACTTC
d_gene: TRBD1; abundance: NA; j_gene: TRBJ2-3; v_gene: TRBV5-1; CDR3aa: CASSSGTGKVTQYF; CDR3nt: TGCGCCAGCAGCTCCGGGACAGGGAAGGTTACGCAGTATTTT
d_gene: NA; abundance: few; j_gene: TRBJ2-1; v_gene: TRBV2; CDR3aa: CASGPLTESSYNEQFF; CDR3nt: TGTGCCAGCGGCCCCCTGACGGAGAGCTCCTACAATGAGCAGTTCTTC
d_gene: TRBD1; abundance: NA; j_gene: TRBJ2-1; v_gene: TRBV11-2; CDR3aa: CASSTRTGGAPRNNEQFF; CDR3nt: TGTGCCAGCAGCACACGGACAGGGGGCGCCCCGAGGAACAATGAGCAGTTCTTC
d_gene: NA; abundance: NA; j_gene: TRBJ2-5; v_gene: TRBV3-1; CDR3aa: CASSQAGILQETQYF; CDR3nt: TGTGCCAGCAGCCAAGCGGGTATCCTCCAAGAGACCCAATACTTC
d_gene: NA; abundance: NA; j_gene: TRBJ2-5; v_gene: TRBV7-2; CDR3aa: CASSLVDRGGGETQYF; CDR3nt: TGTGCCAGCAGCTTAGTGGACCGTGGTGGCGGAGAGACCCAGTACTTC
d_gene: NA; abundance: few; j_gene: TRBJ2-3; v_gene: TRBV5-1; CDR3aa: CASSVQGGATDTQYF; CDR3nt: TGCGCCAGCAGCGTGCAAGGGGGGGCCACAGATACGCAGTATTTT
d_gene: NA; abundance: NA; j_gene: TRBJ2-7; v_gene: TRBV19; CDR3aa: CARGPGHRALEQYF; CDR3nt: TGTGCCCGGGGACCGGGACACAGGGCTCTCGAGCAGTACTTC
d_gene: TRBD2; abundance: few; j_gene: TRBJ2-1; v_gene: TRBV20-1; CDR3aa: CSARVGMASGYNEQFF; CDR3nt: TGCAGTGCTAGAGTAGGCATGGCTAGCGGATACAATGAGCAGTTCTTC
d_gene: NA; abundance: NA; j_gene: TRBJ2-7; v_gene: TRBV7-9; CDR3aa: CASSFALEKYF; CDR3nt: TGTGCCAGCAGCTTCGCCCTAGAAAAGTACTTC